This paragraph reports one TCR beta chain. The antigen is not known. These data are taken from a study of blood T cells in healthy people across ages. Findings and caveats of the study: There were more naive CD4+ cells and higher diversity in long-lived donors than in aged donors.

Germline V gene sequence: CDR1 ENHRY, CDR2 SYGVKD. The V gene end was trimmed by 10 bases and the J gene end by 1 base; junction bases not matched to a gene: 11. The length of the CDR3 is 15 residues. The second PCR ran about 6 to 11 cycles with a sample-barcoded 5' primer and J-beta primers. Every single cDNA molecule received a tag from a template-switch adaptor with 12 random nucleotides. Using its own MiXCR run on the 5' RACE reads, TCRdb lists one record per CDR3 protein. The sample contains over 950,000 distinct CDR3 sequences, more than 30% of which appear only once. Peripheral blood was drawn, approximately 9.4 milliliters per donor.

J is TRBJ2-3 and V is TRBV10-3, with 7 positions matching TRBD2. Material: blood. This receptor was identified in a man between 18 and 35 years old in good health. CDR3 in DNA: TGTGCCACCGGGGCTAGTGGGGGGGGCACAGATACGCAGTATTTT. Amino acid sequence: CATGASGGGTDTQYF.